This T cell receptor (beta chain) was documented in a study of shared clonotypes between healthy human individuals. Study-level results: An expected dependence of interdonor clonotype sharing on sequencing depth was noted. Larger estimated richness was generally seen in naive subsets than in memory subsets.

The naive CD8 subset, CD45RO-negative cells positively selected for CCR7, excluded terminally differentiated effector memory CD45RA+ cells. A word on this clone: Its antigen remains unidentified.

The CDR3 loop spans 12 amino acids. The germline CDR1 and CDR2 sequences are SQVTM and ANQGSEA. V shed 3 bases and J shed 4 bases, with 10 bases lying between them. In the sorted-subset replicate PCRs, around 200 ng DNA, around 30,000 T cell genomes, was used. Measured with immunoSEQ multiplex PCR; TCRdb has only the in-frame clones, and not every one. The sample shows around 2.1 million clones, just over 90% of them seen only once. The sequenced material came from naive CD8+ T cells from PBMCs. V usage is TRBV29-1 and J usage is TRBJ2-7; TRBD1 is a possible D gene (6 bases). The TCR comes from a man aged 18 to 30 in good health. Some clones in this sample may be carry-over from other donors' samples. For the CDR3, the DNA is TGCAGCGTTGAGGGGGCACTATACGAGCAGTACTTC. This encodes CSVEGALYEQYF.